These 15 T cell receptor beta chains were sequenced from one sample in a study of shared clonotypes between healthy human individuals. Measured with immunoSEQ multiplex PCR; TCRdb has only the in-frame clones, and not every one. The sample holds about 2.1 million clones, 93% seen once. Positive CCR7 selection of CD45RO-negative cells yielded the naive CD8 cells, and terminally differentiated effector memory CD45RA+ cells were excluded. The sequencing input was naive CD8+ T cells from PBMCs. These receptors were obtained from a man between 18 and 29 years old in good health. Some clones in this sample may be carry-over from other donors' samples.

The chain combines TRBV4-1 with TRBJ1-2, with D perhaps TRBD1 (6 bases). The CDR3 loop spans 16 amino acids. V lost 4 bases to trimming and J lost 2 bases, with 17 bases between them. Looked up from germline, CDR1 is MGHRA and CDR2 is YSYEKL. DNA for the CDR3: TGCGCCAGCAGCCCCGGTCCCGCAGGGGAGAACTATGGCTACACCTTC. Translated, it gives CASSPGPAGENYGYTF.

This clone was found once. V is TRBV6-5 and J is TRBJ2-7; 7 bases are a match to TRBD1. The CDR3 sequence is 14 residues long. Losses at the gene ends were 6 bases for V and 2 bases for J; bases not matched to a gene: 7. Germline V gene data show CDR1 as MNHEY and CDR2 as SVGAGI. In DNA form, the CDR3 reads TGTGCCAGCAGGCTTCCGGGACAGACCTACGAGCAGTACTTC. It encodes CASRLPGQTYEQYF.

V and J are TRBV7-9 and TRBJ2-2, with 8 nucleotides matching TRBD1. The CDR3 length is 18 residues. Germline-derived CDR1 and CDR2 are SEHNR and FQNEAQ (reference sequence). V trimming: 0 bases; J trimming: 6 bases; junction bases outside the gene matches: 12. The CDR3 DNA reads as TGTGCCAGCAGCTTAGCGTACAGGGGGTTCGGTGGTGCCGGGGAGCTGTTTTTT. It yields the protein CASSLAYRGFGGAGELFF.

The V call is TRBV19, the J call TRBJ2-5, with TRBD2 as a possible D gene (5 bases). The CDR3 sequence is 12 residues long. The germline CDR1 and CDR2 sequences are LNHDA and SQIVND (reference sequence). Trimming left V 7 bases short and J 2 bases short, with 8 bases between. The CDR3 here is CASMDWQETQYF. In DNA form, the CDR3 reads TGTGCCAGTATGGACTGGCAAGAGACCCAGTACTTC.

This clone is a singleton in its sample. V gene TRBV29-1 combines with J gene TRBJ2-1; D possibly corresponds to TRBD2 (6 bases). Trimming stripped 3 bases from V and 1 base from J, with 10 bases between. Germline CDR1 SQVTM, CDR2 ANQGSEA. The CDR3 length is 14 residues. For the CDR3, the DNA is TGCAGCGTTGATACAGGAGGGTCCTACAATGAGCAGTTCTTC. Amino acids: CSVDTGGSYNEQFF.

The rearrangement joins TRBV5-4 to TRBJ2-7; D may be TRBD2 (7 bases). In germline, CDR1 is SGHNT, CDR2 YYREEE (reference sequence). This CDR3 comprises 14 residues. V was trimmed by 4 bases and J by 5 bases, leaving 16 bases between them. DNA for the CDR3: TGTGCCAGCAGCGGGGGGGGCAGGGCCCACGAGCAGTACTTC. Translated, it gives CASSGGGRAHEQYF. Filled out from reference TRBV5-4 and TRBJ2-7, the complete variable domain reads ETGVTQSPTHLIKTRGQQVTLRCSSQSGHNTVSWYQQALGQGPQFIFQYYREEENGRGNFPPRFSGLQFPNYSSELNVNALELDDSALYLCASSGGGRAHEQYFGPGTRLTVT.

As regards this clone: Other DNA sequences in this specimen translate into the identical CDR3. This chain uses TRBV9 with TRBJ2-7; D possibly uses TRBD1 or TRBD2 (6 bases each). In germline, CDR1 is SGDLS, CDR2 YYNGEE. The V and J ends lost 0 bases and 4 bases respectively, with 11 bases between them. The CDR3 extends over 14 amino acids. The CDR3 DNA is TGTGCCAGCAGCGTAGGGGGGGCTGCTTACGAGCAGTACTTC. Translation: CASSVGGAAYEQYF.

Comments on this clone: The sample has other DNA sequences that encode this CDR3 too. CDR3 loop: CASSSPGQGYNEQFF. CDR3 DNA sequence: TGTGCCAGCAGCTCGCCGGGACAGGGATACAATGAGCAGTTCTTC. The genes are TRBV28 and TRBJ2-1, with 9 bases identical to TRBD1. The CDR3 is 15 residues long. Germline-derived CDR1 and CDR2 are MDHEN and SYDVKM. The V segment lost 6 bases and the J segment 4 bases; nucleotides outside the gene matches: 7.

The genes are TRBV19 and TRBJ2-3; 7 bases line up with TRBD2. The CDR3 is made up of 15 amino acids. The junction had 9 bases not matched to a gene; V was cut back by 7 bases and J by 2 bases. Germline loops: CDR1 LNHDA, CDR2 SQIVND (reference sequence). The CDR3 DNA follows: TGTGCCAGTACCGAATTGGCGGGAGCCACAGATACGCAGTATTTT. Translation: CASTELAGATDTQYF.

The chain has TRBV9 and TRBJ2-6; D may be TRBD1 (5 bases). The CDR3 is made up of 16 amino acids. The V gene lost 3 bases and the J gene lost 2 bases, with 12 bases spanning the gap. Per the germline V gene, CDR1 is SGDLS and CDR2 is YYNGEE. The CDR3 loop is CASSASWGAGANVLTF. Written as DNA, the CDR3 is TGTGCCAGCAGCGCCAGCTGGGGCGCTGGGGCCAACGTCCTGACTTTC.

The V call is TRBV5-6, the J call TRBJ1-2; 7 bases agree with TRBD1. CDR3 length equals 14 residues. Trimming removed 4 bases from V and 4 bases from J; junction bases left unmatched: 7. Germline V gene lookup returns CDR1 SGHDT and CDR2 YYEEEE. Here the CDR3 DNA reads TGTGCCAGCAGCAACTCCGGGACAGCCTATGGCTACACCTTC. It encodes CASSNSGTAYGYTF.

Comments on this clone: In the same sample, other DNA sequences code for this CDR3. J is TRBJ2-6 and V is TRBV27, with D perhaps matching TRBD2 (6 bases). CDR3 length: 16 residues. Deletions cut 0 bases from V and 1 base from J, with 7 bases between. Germline CDR1 and CDR2: MNHEY and SMNVEV (reference sequence). This chain's CDR3 is CASSLSGGSGANVLTF. DNA of the CDR3: TGTGCCAGCAGTTTATCGGGGGGATCTGGGGCCAACGTCCTGACTTTC.

CDR3 coding DNA: TGTGCCAGCAGCTACCACCTAAGACAGGGCCCCTATGGCTACACCTTC. It encodes CASSYHLRQGPYGYTF. This rearrangement joins TRBV7-9 to TRBJ1-2; 7 bases are a match to TRBD1. The CDR3 loop spans 16 amino acids. CDR1 and CDR2 (germline): SEHNR, FQNEAQ (reference sequence). The ends lost 4 bases at V and 4 bases at J; junction bases unmatched: 12. The whole variable domain, filled in from reference TRBV7-9 and TRBJ1-2, reads DTGVSQNPRHKITKRGQNVTFRCDPISEHNRLYWYRQTLGQGPEFLTYFQNEAQLEKSRLLSDRFSAERPKGSFSTLEIQRTEQGDSAMYLCASSYHLRQGPYGYTFGSGTRLTVV.

The chain joins TRBV19 to TRBJ2-4; TRBD2 aligns across 9 bases. The CDR3 has 18 amino acids. Trimming at V came to 4 bases and at J to 6 bases, leaving 16 bases not matched to a gene. Germline lookup yields CDR1 LNHDA and CDR2 SQIVND (reference sequence). This chain's CDR3 is CASSSSGLAKTSGNIQYF. CDR3 coding DNA: TGTGCCAGTAGTAGCTCCGGACTAGCGAAAACCTCGGGAAACATTCAGTACTTC.

The genes are TRBV5-6 and TRBJ1-4; possible D gene TRBD1, 5 bases. Per the germline V gene, CDR1 is SGHDT and CDR2 is YYEEEE. The CDR3 runs 15 residues. Trimming stripped 2 bases from V and 5 bases from J, with 13 bases between. This CDR3 reads CASSLDGARNEKLFF. Here the CDR3 DNA reads TGTGCCAGCAGCTTAGACGGGGCCCGAAATGAAAAACTGTTTTTT. Full variable domain (missing parts from reference TRBV5-6 and TRBJ1-4): DAGVTQSPTHLIKTRGQQVTLRCSPKSGHDTVSWYQQALGQGPQFIFQYYEEEERQRGNFPDRFSGHQFPNYSSELNVNALLLGDSALYLCASSLDGARNEKLFFGSGTQLSVL.